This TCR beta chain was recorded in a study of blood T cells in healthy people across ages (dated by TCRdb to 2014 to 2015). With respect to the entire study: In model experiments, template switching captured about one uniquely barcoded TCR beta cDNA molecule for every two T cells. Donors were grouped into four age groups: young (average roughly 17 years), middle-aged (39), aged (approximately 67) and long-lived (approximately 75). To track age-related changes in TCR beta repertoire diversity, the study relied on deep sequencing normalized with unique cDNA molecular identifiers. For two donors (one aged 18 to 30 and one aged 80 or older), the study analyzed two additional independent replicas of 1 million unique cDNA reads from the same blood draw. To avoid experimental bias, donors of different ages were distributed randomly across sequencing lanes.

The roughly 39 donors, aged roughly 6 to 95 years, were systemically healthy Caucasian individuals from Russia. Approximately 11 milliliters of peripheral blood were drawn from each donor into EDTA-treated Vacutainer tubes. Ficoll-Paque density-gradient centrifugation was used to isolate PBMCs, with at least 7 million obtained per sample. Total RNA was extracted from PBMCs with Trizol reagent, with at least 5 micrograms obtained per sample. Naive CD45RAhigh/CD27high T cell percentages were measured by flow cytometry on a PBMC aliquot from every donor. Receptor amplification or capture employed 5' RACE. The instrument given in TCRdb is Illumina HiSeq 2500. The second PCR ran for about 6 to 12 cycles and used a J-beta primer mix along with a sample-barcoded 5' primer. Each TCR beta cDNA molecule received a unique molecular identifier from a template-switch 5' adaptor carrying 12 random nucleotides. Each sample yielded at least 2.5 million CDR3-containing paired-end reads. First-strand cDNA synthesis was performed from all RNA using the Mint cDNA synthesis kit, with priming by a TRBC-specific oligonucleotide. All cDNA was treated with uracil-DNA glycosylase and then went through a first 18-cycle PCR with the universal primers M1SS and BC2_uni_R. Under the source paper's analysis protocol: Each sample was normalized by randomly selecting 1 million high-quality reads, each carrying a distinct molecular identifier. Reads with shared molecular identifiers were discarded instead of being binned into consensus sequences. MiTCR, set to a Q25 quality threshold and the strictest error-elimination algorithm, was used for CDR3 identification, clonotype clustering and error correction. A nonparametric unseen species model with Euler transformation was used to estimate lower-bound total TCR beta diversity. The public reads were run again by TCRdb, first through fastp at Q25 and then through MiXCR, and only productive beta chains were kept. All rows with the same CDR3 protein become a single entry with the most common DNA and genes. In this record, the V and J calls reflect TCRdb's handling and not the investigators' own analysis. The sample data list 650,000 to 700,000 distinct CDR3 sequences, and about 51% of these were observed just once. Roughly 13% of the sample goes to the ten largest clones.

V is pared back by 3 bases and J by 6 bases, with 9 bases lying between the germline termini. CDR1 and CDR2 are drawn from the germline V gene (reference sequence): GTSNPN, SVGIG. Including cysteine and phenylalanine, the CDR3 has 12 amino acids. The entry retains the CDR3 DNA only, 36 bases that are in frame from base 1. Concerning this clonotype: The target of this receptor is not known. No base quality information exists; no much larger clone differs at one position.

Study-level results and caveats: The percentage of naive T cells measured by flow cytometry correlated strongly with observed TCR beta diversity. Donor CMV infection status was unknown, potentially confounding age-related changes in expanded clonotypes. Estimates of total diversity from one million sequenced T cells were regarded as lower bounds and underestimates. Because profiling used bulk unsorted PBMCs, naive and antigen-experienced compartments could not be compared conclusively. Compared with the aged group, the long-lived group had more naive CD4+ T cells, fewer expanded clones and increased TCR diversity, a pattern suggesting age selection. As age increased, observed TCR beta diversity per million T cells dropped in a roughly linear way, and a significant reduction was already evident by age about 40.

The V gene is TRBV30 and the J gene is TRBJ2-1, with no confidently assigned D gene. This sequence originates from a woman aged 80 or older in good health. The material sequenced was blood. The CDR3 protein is CAWSLVLNEQFF. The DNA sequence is TGTGCCTGGAGCCTCGTACTCAATGAGCAGTTCTTC.